A single sample gave rise to the 29 T cell receptor beta chains below, sequenced in a study of molecular identifiers for immune sequencing clone quantification. TCRdb passed the PCR reads through MiXCR, listing each CDR3 protein once. The table includes under 650,000 distinct CDR3 sequences, 15% to 20% detected once. Sample: naive CD8+ T cells from blood, with Jurkat cell RNA spiked in. Subset of the sample: FACS-sorted CD8+CD4-CCR7+CD45RA+ naive T cells. The origin of the receptors is a human donor in good health. Some libraries in this study had Jurkat cell RNA spiked in.

With respect to this clonotype: A single base separates this from a much larger clone, so it may be a read error. The chain combines TRBV28 with TRBJ1-1; the D is unclear. CDR3 length equals 12 residues. From germline, CDR1 is MDHEN and CDR2 SYDVKM. Trimming shortened V by 3 bases and J by 9 bases, and 11 bases separated the two germline ends. This CDR3 is CASSFSLEQAFF. The CDR3 DNA follows: TGTGCCAGCAGTTTTTCGCTTGAGCAAGCTTTCTTT.

This clonotype was seen ten or more times. The CDR3 spells CASSLSTGVSGNTIYF. CDR3 sequence (DNA): TGTGCCAGCAGCTTGTCCACAGGAGTCTCTGGAAACACCATATATTTT. The rearrangement joins TRBV7-6 to TRBJ1-3, with a weak D call TRBD1 (5 bases). CDR1 is SGHVS and CDR2 is FNYEAQ in the germline V gene. The CDR3 covers 16 residues. Trimming took off 3 bases at V and 0 bases at J, with 12 bases between the two ends.

At least ten counts were recorded for this clonotype. The chain is built from TRBV20-1 and TRBJ2-7; D is perhaps TRBD1 (5 bases). The CDR3 sequence is 11 residues long. CDR1 is DFQATT, CDR2 SNEGSKA, per germline (reference sequence). The ends were cut back, 3 bases at V and 6 bases at J, with 9 bases in the middle. CDR3 in amino acids: CSARRQGEQYF. The CDR3 nucleotides read TGCAGTGCTAGGCGCCAGGGCGAGCAGTACTTC.

At least ten counts were recorded for this clonotype. This chain uses TRBV2 with TRBJ2-3, with 9 bases that match TRBD2. V was pared by 7 bases and J by 4 bases, with 9 bases of the junction left unmatched. This CDR3 is built from 15 residues. Looked up from germline, CDR1 is SNHLY and CDR2 is FYNNEI. This chain's CDR3 is CASKEGGRAADTQYF. CDR3 DNA: TGTGCCAGCAAAGAGGGCGGGAGGGCCGCAGATACGCAGTATTTT.

Ten or more counts support this clonotype. This chain uses TRBV7-6 with TRBJ2-3; the D call may be TRBD1 or TRBD2 (6 bases each). CDR3 length equals 12 residues. V was shortened by 5 bases and J by 5 bases, with 8 bases between the two germline ends. Germline V CDR1 and CDR2: SGHVS, FNYEAQ. In DNA form, the CDR3 reads TGTGCCAGCAGCGGGGGGCGAGATACGCAGTATTTT. Amino acid sequence: CASSGGRDTQYF.

Ten or more counts support this clonotype. This rearrangement joins TRBV6-5 to TRBJ1-5; D is ambiguous. The germline gives CDR1 MNHEY, CDR2 SVGAGI. Trimming stripped 0 bases from V and 9 bases from J, with 9 bases between. The CDR3 is 13 amino acids. CDR3 loop: CASSYSASPPQHF. DNA for the CDR3: TGTGCCAGCAGTTACTCGGCTTCCCCGCCCCAGCATTTT.

This clonotype was seen ten or more times. The CDR3 region is CASSGEGPMNTEAFF. The DNA of the CDR3 is TGCGCCAGCAGCGGAGAGGGACCGATGAACACTGAAGCTTTCTTT. The J gene is TRBJ1-1, the V gene TRBV4-3; possibly TRBD1 for D (5 bases). The CDR3 covers 15 residues. Germline CDR1 reads LGHNA; CDR2 reads YSLEER. Deletions cut 5 bases from V and 0 bases from J, with 13 bases between.

In this sample, this clonotype turned up many times. V is TRBV14 and J is TRBJ2-3; 7 nucleotides agree with TRBD2. This CDR3 is 15 amino acids long. The V and J ends lost 1 base and 1 base, in that order; junction bases with no gene match: 2. Looked up from germline, CDR1 is SGHDN and CDR2 is FVKESK. CDR3 region: CASSQASGGTDTQYF. As DNA, the CDR3 is TGTGCCAGCAGCCAAGCCAGCGGGGGCACAGATACGCAGTATTTT.

About this clonotype itself: A junction end diverges from the germline sequence, so it may reflect a read error. The chain is built from TRBV4-3 and TRBJ2-5; D is undetermined. Germline loops: CDR1 LGHNA, CDR2 YSLEER. The CDR3 runs to 14 residues. CDR3 loop: CASSQGLGQETPYF. CDR3 in DNA: TGCGCCAGCAGCCAAGGGCTAGGCCAAGAGACCCCGTACTTC.

This clonotype came up many times. CDR3 DNA sequence: TGTGCCAGCAGCTTAGGCACAGGGCCAGGAGAGCAGTTCTTC. This codes for CASSLGTGPGEQFF. This chain joins TRBV13 and TRBJ2-1; D perhaps matches TRBD1 (6 bases). This CDR3 comprises 14 residues. The V gene lost 0 bases and the J gene lost 10 bases, with 13 bases spanning the gap. Germline loops: CDR1 PRHDT, CDR2 FYEKMQ (reference sequence).

The count of this clonotype is one. For the CDR3, the DNA is TGCGCCAGCAGCCACGATGGTTCCCGGACAGGGGACACTGAAGCTTTCTTT. Residues: CASSHDGSRTGDTEAFF. The V and J genes are TRBV4-1 and TRBJ1-1, with 9 bases matching TRBD1. V trimming: 3 bases; J trimming: 3 bases; junction bases outside the gene matches: 11. CDR1 MGHRA and CDR2 YSYEKL come from the germline V gene. This CDR3 is 17 amino acids long.

Of note for this clonotype: An end of the junction does not agree with germline; a read error may underlie this. V usage is TRBV7-9 and J usage is TRBJ2-7; D may be TRBD1 (7 bases). The CDR3 extends over 16 amino acids. Germline V gene sequence: CDR1 SEHNR, CDR2 FQNEAQ (reference sequence). CDR3 sequence: CASSFEPQGGSYKQYF. CDR3 bases: TGTGCCAGCAGCTTTGAACCTCAGGGGGGTTCCTACAAGCAGTACTTC.

This chain links TRBV7-9 with TRBJ2-5; 15 nucleotides align to TRBD2. CDR1 SEHNR and CDR2 FQNEAQ come from the germline V gene (reference sequence). This CDR3 spans 18 amino acids. J was trimmed by 3 bases and V by 0 bases; bases with no gene match: 5. The CDR3 loop is CASSLAPRTSGREETQYF. The CDR3 DNA reads as TGTGCCAGCAGCTTAGCCCCTAGGACTAGCGGGAGGGAAGAGACCCAGTACTTC.

This clonotype was detected many times. One end of the junction does not line up with germline, which may come from a read error. The rearrangement joins TRBV28 to TRBJ2-5, with D perhaps TRBD2 (6 bases). The CDR3 loop spans 16 amino acids. The germline gives CDR1 MDHEN, CDR2 SYDVKM. The CDR3 DNA sequence: TGTGCCAGCAGGGAGACGGGAGCGGCAACTCAAGGGACCCAGTACTTC. The encoded protein is CASRETGAATQGTQYF. The full variable domain, rest sourced from reference TRBV28 and TRBJ2-5, is DVKVTQSSRYLVKRTGEKVFLECVQDMDHENMFWYRQDPGLGLRLIYFSYDVKMKEKGDIPEGYSVSREKKERFSLILESASTNQTSMYLCASRETGAATQGTQYFGPGTRLLVL.

There are many counts of this clonotype. The chain has TRBV10-1 and TRBJ2-2; no firm D call. V lost 2 bases, J lost 0 bases, and 10 bases lay in between. Germline values: CDR1 WNHNN, CDR2 SYGVQD (reference sequence). The CDR3 is 16 amino acids. The CDR3: CASSELKTPNTGELFF. Here the CDR3 DNA reads TGCGCCAGCAGTGAGCTCAAAACTCCGAACACCGGGGAGCTGTTTTTT.

This clonotype came up many times. A read error may account for a junction end that differs from germline. The chain employs TRBV28 and TRBJ1-6; 7 nucleotides agree with TRBD1. Germline loops: CDR1 MDHEN, CDR2 SYDVKM. The CDR3 contains 14 residues. CDR3 sequence (DNA): TGTGCCAGCTGTTTCAGGGGGAATAATTCACCCCTCCACTTT. Its translation is CASCFRGNNSPLHF.

This clonotype showed up just a few times. It may be a read error: a sequence one base away is much more abundant. The genes are TRBV4-3 and TRBJ2-7; 9 bases are a match to TRBD2. In germline, CDR1 is LGHNA, CDR2 YSLEER. The CDR3 length is 14 residues. DNA for the CDR3: TGCGCCAGCAGCGCGGGACTAGCCACCTACGAGCGGTACTTC. This codes for CASSAGLATYERYF.

This clonotype was seen many times. CDR3 loop: CAIKGGAGTEAFF. In DNA form, the CDR3 reads TGTGCCATCAAGGGGGGGGCCGGCACTGAAGCTTTCTTT. The rearrangement joins TRBV10-3 to TRBJ1-1, with D perhaps TRBD1 (6 bases). This CDR3 spans 13 amino acids. Trimming pared 7 bases from V and 4 bases from J, leaving 13 bases between. From germline, CDR1 is ENHRY and CDR2 SYGVKD.

This clonotype has just a few counts. This chain uses TRBV27 with TRBJ2-7; 9 bases line up with TRBD1. CDR1 is MNHEY and CDR2 is SMNVEV in the germline V gene (reference sequence). Germline trimming cut 3 bases from V and 5 bases from J; bases unmatched to any gene: 8. CDR3 length equals 15 residues. CDR3 bases: TGTGCCAGCAGTTTGGGTGGGACAGGGAGTAACGAGCAGTACTTC. It encodes CASSLGGTGSNEQYF.

This clonotype was observed a few times. This rearrangement joins TRBV5-5 to TRBJ1-5; the D gene is possibly TRBD1 (5 bases). This CDR3 is built from 15 residues. The germline CDR1 and CDR2 sequences are SGHKS and YYEKEE (reference sequence). V gave up 10 bases and J gave up 6 bases, with 23 bases separating them. The CDR3 DNA reads as TGTGCCCCTGGAAGGGGCGTCGGTTTAAGTCAGCCCCAGCATTTT. This sequence encodes CAPGRGVGLSQPQHF.

The chain uses TRBV7-9 and TRBJ2-3; 7 nucleotides line up with TRBD2. The CDR3 loop spans 14 amino acids. Germline V CDR1 and CDR2: SEHNR, FQNEAQ (reference sequence). Losses at the gene ends were 6 bases for V and 4 bases for J; bases not matched to a gene: 7. As DNA, the CDR3 is TGTGCCAGCAGTTGGGGGGGGAACGCAGATACGCAGTATTTT. It codes for CASSWGGNADTQYF.

Many counts were recorded for this clonotype. This sequence joins TRBV7-9 and TRBJ2-3; D ambiguous. Germline V gives CDR1 SEHNR, CDR2 FQNEAQ (reference sequence). The V and J ends lost 0 bases and 6 bases respectively, with 10 bases between them. The CDR3 totals 14 residues. This chain's CDR3 is CASSLASAGDTQYF. In nucleotides, the CDR3 is TGTGCCAGCAGCTTAGCTAGTGCTGGTGATACGCAGTATTTT.

Details on this clonotype: Its ends do not fully match the called genes, so a read error is possible. V usage is TRBV20-1 and J usage is TRBJ1-1, with 7 bases identical to TRBD1. CDR1 is DFQATT, CDR2 SNEGSKA, per germline (reference sequence). This CDR3 has 15 residues. This CDR3 reads CSARDLKTGNTEALF. The CDR3 DNA reads TGCAGTGCTAGAGATCTTAAGACAGGGAACACTGAAGCTCTCTTT.

This clonotype was seen a handful of times. The chain's CDR3 is CASSLPPVGAGYGYTF. CDR3 in DNA: TGTGCCAGCAGCTTACCACCCGTCGGGGCAGGCTATGGCTACACCTTC. V and J are TRBV7-2 and TRBJ1-2; possible D gene TRBD1, 5 bases. Between the trimmed V and J ends, which lost 2 bases and 4 bases, there was a span of 17 bases. Per the germline V gene, CDR1 is SGHTA and CDR2 is FQGNSA. The CDR3 spans 16 residues.

This clonotype was observed at least ten times. The V call is TRBV14, the J call TRBJ2-7; no clear D gene. Germline V gene sequence: CDR1 SGHDN, CDR2 FVKESK. This CDR3 has 13 residues. With 1 base removed from V and 0 bases from J, the gap between germline ends came to 4 bases. CDR3 nucleotide sequence: TGTGCCAGCAGCCAAGGGTTCTCCTACGAGCAGTACTTC. Translation: CASSQGFSYEQYF.

V gene TRBV27 combines with J gene TRBJ2-2; weak D call: TRBD2 (6 bases). Trimming stripped 2 bases from V and 4 bases from J, with 14 bases between. The germline gives CDR1 MNHEY, CDR2 SMNVEV (reference sequence). The CDR3 has 16 residues. CDR3 loop: CASSLDAGSVTGELFF. As DNA, the CDR3 is TGTGCCAGCAGTTTAGACGCCGGGAGCGTCACCGGGGAGCTGTTTTTT.

A remark on this clonotype: Being one base from a much bigger clone, this may be a read error. This chain connects TRBV20-1 to TRBJ2-1; 7 bases fit TRBD2. This CDR3 comprises 15 residues. V trimming: 3 bases; J trimming: 3 bases; junction bases outside the gene matches: 8. Germline V gene lookup returns CDR1 DFQATT and CDR2 SNEGSKA (reference sequence). The CDR3 loop reads CSASPLAANYNEQFF. Written as DNA, the CDR3 is TGCAGTGCTAGCCCTCTAGCGGCGAACTACAATGAGCAGTTCTTC.

This clonotype has only a few counts. This chain uses TRBV19 with TRBJ2-1; D call uncertain. Trimming shortened V by 0 bases and J by 0 bases, and 15 bases separated the two germline ends. The CDR3 has 18 amino acids. CDR1 is LNHDA, CDR2 SQIVND, per germline (reference sequence). The CDR3 DNA reads as TGTGCCAGTAGTATAGACCAGGTGCCCAAAAGCTCCTACAATGAGCAGTTCTTC. It specifies CASSIDQVPKSSYNEQFF.

This clonotype has only a few counts. The gene calls are TRBV30 and TRBJ1-2; a weak D match, TRBD1 (5 bases). V lost 0 bases and J 4 bases, leaving 12 bases between the germline ends. Germline values: CDR1 GTSNPN, CDR2 SVGIG (reference sequence). This CDR3 contains 14 residues. The CDR3 nucleotides read TGTGCCTGGAGTGTACAAGGGGTTCGCTATGGCTACACCTTC. The encoded protein is CAWSVQGVRYGYTF.